The 23 T cell receptor beta chains given below trace back to one sample, sequenced in a study of cytomegalovirus exposure and HLA in healthy donors. The PCR employed 60 Vbeta primers together with 13 Jbeta primers. TCRdb's table, derived via immunoSEQ multiplex PCR, lists solely in-frame clones and lacks some. The sample records about 150,000 clones, under 70% being singletons. The source material was PBMCs. The receptors were sampled from a young man in good health and CMV-seropositive.

Only a few counts were recorded for this clone. This rearrangement joins TRBV5-1 to TRBJ1-1; 9 bases align to TRBD1. The CDR3 runs 15 residues. V lost 3 bases, J lost 4 bases, and 7 bases stayed unmatched. Per germline, CDR1 SGHRS and CDR2 YFSETQ. CDR3 amino acids: CASSWADRGPTEAFF. The CDR3 DNA sequence: TGCGCCAGCAGCTGGGCGGACAGGGGACCCACTGAAGCTTTCTTT. Using reference TRBV5-1 and TRBJ1-1 for the parts outside the CDR3, the full variable domain is KAGVTQTPRYLIKTRGQQVTLSCSPISGHRSVSWYQQTPGQGLQFLFEYFSETQRNKGNFPGRFSGRQFSNSRSEMNVSTLELGDSALYLCASSWADRGPTEAFFGQGTRLTVV.

This chain joins TRBV7-9 and TRBJ2-3; 16 bases are a match to TRBD2. Unmatched junction bases numbered 12, after V lost 7 bases and J lost 2 bases. The CDR3 loop spans 19 amino acids. CDR1 and CDR2 (germline): SEHNR, FQNEAQ (reference sequence). CDR3 nucleotides: TGTGCCAGCACCAAACCCCCGGGACTAGCGGGAGGGACCACAGATACGCAGTATTTT. This codes for CASTKPPGLAGGTTDTQYF.

The chain links TRBV19 to TRBJ2-1; 7 bases align to TRBD2. Trimming at V came to 3 bases and at J to 8 bases, leaving 16 bases not matched to a gene. The length of the CDR3 is 17 residues. CDR1 is LNHDA, CDR2 SQIVND, per germline (reference sequence). The CDR3 DNA reads TGTGCCAGTAGTATCACCCCGTCTCAGCGGGAAGGGGATGAGCAGTTCTTC. Its protein is CASSITPSQREGDEQFF. The full variable domain, completed using reference TRBV19 and TRBJ2-1, is DGGITQSPKYLFRKEGQNVTLSCEQNLNHDAMYWYRQDPGQGLRLIYYSQIVNDFQKGDIAEGYSVSREKKESFPLTVTSAQKNPTAFYLCASSITPSQREGDEQFFGPGTRLTVL.

V and J are TRBV28 and TRBJ2-7, with D perhaps TRBD2 (6 bases). The length of the CDR3 is 15 residues. Germline CDR1 reads MDHEN; CDR2 reads SYDVKM. V dropped 6 bases and J dropped 6 bases, with 21 bases sitting between them. CDR3 protein: CASSPPPGLGSEQYF. DNA for the CDR3: TGTGCCAGCAGCCCGCCCCCGGGACTGGGATCCGAGCAGTACTTC.

This clone has just one count. The rearrangement joins TRBV4-2 to TRBJ2-1, with no clear D. Looked up from germline, CDR1 is LGHNA and CDR2 is YNFKEQ. This CDR3 is built from 15 residues. V was clipped by 0 bases and J by 2 bases, with 8 bases between them. The CDR3 is CASSQELNTYNEQFF. The CDR3 DNA sequence: TGTGCCAGCAGCCAAGAACTAAACACCTACAATGAGCAGTTCTTC.

The chain recombines TRBV4-2 with TRBJ2-3; TRBD2 agrees at 7 bases. The CDR3 is made up of 14 amino acids. Germline V CDR1 and CDR2: LGHNA, YNFKEQ. Unmatched junction bases numbered 4, after V lost 4 bases and J lost 3 bases. CDR3 residues: CASSRRAGTDTQYF. In DNA, the CDR3 is TGTGCCAGCAGCCGAAGAGCGGGGACAGATACGCAGTATTTT.

The chain has TRBV27 and TRBJ2-5; D gene uncertain. The germline CDR1 and CDR2 sequences are MNHEY and SMNVEV (reference sequence). Trimming removed 5 bases from V and 0 bases from J, with 7 bases in between. This CDR3 contains 13 residues. The CDR3 region has the DNA TGTGCCAGCAGTCTCTCGTACCAAGAGACCCAGTACTTC. This codes for CASSLSYQETQYF.

CDR3 in amino acids: CASSGPSGLAGEDTQYF. CDR3 bases: TGTGCCAGCAGCGGGCCCTCGGGACTAGCGGGAGAAGATACGCAGTATTTT. J is TRBJ2-3 and V is TRBV28; 14 nucleotides line up with TRBD2. The CDR3 length is 17 residues. Germline V gene data show CDR1 as MDHEN and CDR2 as SYDVKM. The V and J ends lost 6 bases and 5 bases, in that order; junction bases with no gene match: 10.

A remark on this clone: This is likely a read error, given that the CDR3 carries no conserved phenylalanine or tryptophan at its end. This sequence joins TRBV2 and TRBJ2-7; tentative D call: TRBD2 (6 bases). CDR3 length: 14 amino acids. V gave up 2 bases and J gave up 0 bases, with 8 bases separating them. The V gene's germline CDR1 is SNHLY and CDR2 FYNNEI. The CDR3 sequence is CASSESGSSYEQYS. The CDR3 coding sequence is TGTGCCAGCAGTGAAAGCGGGTCCTCCTACGAGCAGTACTCC.

About this clone: A read error may account for a junction end that differs from germline. The rearrangement links TRBV7-9 to TRBJ2-3; 8 bases align to TRBD2. Germline values: CDR1 SEHNR, CDR2 FQNEAQ (reference sequence). The CDR3 is made up of 18 amino acids. CDR3 in amino acids: CSSSPTLGMERESDTQYF. The DNA of the CDR3 is TGTTCCAGCAGCCCAACTCTTGGGATGGAGCGGGAGTCAGATACGCAGTATTTT.

This clone was observed a few times. The gene calls are TRBV12-5 and TRBJ2-5; the match to TRBD1 covers 8 bases. The CDR3 contains 15 residues. V trimming: 5 bases; J trimming: 4 bases; junction bases outside the gene matches: 9. Germline-derived CDR1 and CDR2 are LGHNT and FRNRAP. CDR3: CASGPGETGVETQYF. CDR3 DNA: TGTGCTAGTGGTCCGGGGGAGACAGGGGTAGAGACCCAGTACTTC.

This sequence joins TRBV6-5 and TRBJ2-3, with D perhaps matching TRBD1 (6 bases). CDR3 size: 14 residues. The V gene lost 8 bases and the J gene lost 6 bases, with 18 bases spanning the gap. The germline V gene has CDR1 MNHEY and CDR2 SVGAGI. The CDR3 region has the DNA TGTGCCAGCGGCCCCGTGGCTCAGGGGGATACGCAGTATTTT. Translation: CASGPVAQGDTQYF.

This clone was observed a few times. The chain has TRBV9 and TRBJ2-2; D is unclear. This CDR3 is 15 amino acids long. Germline loops: CDR1 SGDLS, CDR2 YYNGEE. Trimming took off 0 bases at V and 6 bases at J, with 12 bases between the two ends. This CDR3 reads CASSVGRYAAGELFF. As DNA, the CDR3 is TGTGCCAGCAGCGTAGGAAGATATGCGGCCGGGGAGCTGTTTTTT.

This clone occurred a few times. The chain carries TRBV28 and TRBJ2-5; tentatively, D is TRBD1 (5 bases). The J call may be incorrect, as the DNA end agrees better with TRBJ2-7. The CDR3 is 12 amino acids. Per germline, CDR1 MDHEN and CDR2 SYDVKM. The chain's CDR3 is CASTPRGYEQYF. Here the CDR3 DNA reads TGTGCCAGCACCCCAAGGGGCTACGAGCAGTACTTC.

This clone has just a few counts. The CDR3 nucleotides are TGTGCCAGCTCACCAAAGGGAGGGCAGCATAACACCGGGGAGCTGTTTTTT. This sequence encodes CASSPKGGQHNTGELFF. This chain links TRBV18 with TRBJ2-2; 7 bases are shared with TRBD2. The germline V gene has CDR1 KGHSH and CDR2 LQKENI. This CDR3 comprises 17 residues. The trim removed 2 bases at V and 2 bases at J, leaving 8 bases unmatched.

The chain joins TRBV27 to TRBJ1-5; TRBD1 might be the D (5 bases). This CDR3 contains 17 residues. The V gene lost 6 bases and the J gene lost 2 bases, with 20 bases spanning the gap. CDR1 is MNHEY, CDR2 SMNVEV, per germline (reference sequence). CDR3 region: CASSINWGGGGNQPQHF. DNA for the CDR3: TGTGCCAGCAGCATAAACTGGGGGGGTGGTGGCAATCAGCCCCAGCATTTT.

This rearrangement joins TRBV4-2 to TRBJ1-2; 7 nucleotides align to TRBD1. From germline, CDR1 is LGHNA and CDR2 YNFKEQ. The CDR3 has 16 amino acids. J was trimmed by 2 bases and V by 5 bases; bases with no gene match: 11. Here the CDR3 reads CASSSQQGQPNYGYTF. The CDR3 DNA reads TGTGCCAGCAGCTCACAACAGGGACAGCCCAACTATGGCTACACCTTC.

The rearrangement joins TRBV6-1 to TRBJ1-2; D is perhaps TRBD1 (5 bases). CDR3 length: 13 residues. Trimming left V 6 bases short and J 1 base short, with 9 bases between. Germline-derived CDR1 and CDR2 are MNHNS and SASEGT. The DNA for the CDR3 is TGTGCCAGCAGGGCCGACAGTAACTATGGCTACACCTTC. It codes for CASRADSNYGYTF.

The chain is built from TRBV30 and TRBJ1-2; D remains unclear. The CDR3 has 12 amino acids. CDR1 is GTSNPN, CDR2 SVGIG, per germline (reference sequence). Trimming removed 4 bases at V and 4 bases at J, with 10 bases between. CDR3 nucleotide sequence: TGTGCCTGGACTTCGGCAGGCTATGGCTACACCTTC. Its translation is CAWTSAGYGYTF.

This chain uses TRBV19 with TRBJ2-7; 7 bases map to TRBD2. The CDR3 has 17 amino acids. Per the germline V gene, CDR1 is LNHDA and CDR2 is SQIVND (reference sequence). J was trimmed by 3 bases and V by 3 bases; bases with no gene match: 14. The CDR3 region is CASSIQTSLGIHYEQYF. CDR3 nucleotide sequence: TGTGCCAGTAGTATTCAGACTAGCCTCGGGATTCACTACGAGCAGTACTTC.

This clone occurred once. V gene TRBV11-3 combines with J gene TRBJ1-2; possibly TRBD1 for D (6 bases). Germline CDR1 SGHNT, CDR2 YENEEA. This CDR3 has 16 residues. V was clipped by 0 bases and J by 4 bases, with 15 bases between them. The CDR3 nucleotides read TGTGCCAGCAGCTTAGATCCGACAGGACCAAGCTATGGCTACACCTTC. Translated: CASSLDPTGPSYGYTF.

The chain carries TRBV5-6 and TRBJ2-1; TRBD2 might be the D (5 bases). This CDR3 has 12 residues. With 2 bases removed from V and 14 bases from J, the gap between germline ends came to 14 bases. Germline CDR1 is SGHDT and CDR2 is YYEEEE. The CDR3 DNA is TGTGCCAGCAGCTTATATAGCGCAAGCGAGTTCTTC. As protein: CASSLYSASEFF.

The rearrangement joins TRBV5-4 to TRBJ1-6; D perhaps matches TRBD1 (5 bases). The CDR3 is 14 residues long. V lost 2 bases and J lost 10, with 13 bases in between. The germline CDR1 and CDR2 sequences are SGHNT and YYREEE (reference sequence). Here the CDR3 reads CASSLGVLTSPLHF. The CDR3 DNA reads TGTGCCAGCAGCTTAGGGGTCTTAACGTCACCCCTCCACTTT.